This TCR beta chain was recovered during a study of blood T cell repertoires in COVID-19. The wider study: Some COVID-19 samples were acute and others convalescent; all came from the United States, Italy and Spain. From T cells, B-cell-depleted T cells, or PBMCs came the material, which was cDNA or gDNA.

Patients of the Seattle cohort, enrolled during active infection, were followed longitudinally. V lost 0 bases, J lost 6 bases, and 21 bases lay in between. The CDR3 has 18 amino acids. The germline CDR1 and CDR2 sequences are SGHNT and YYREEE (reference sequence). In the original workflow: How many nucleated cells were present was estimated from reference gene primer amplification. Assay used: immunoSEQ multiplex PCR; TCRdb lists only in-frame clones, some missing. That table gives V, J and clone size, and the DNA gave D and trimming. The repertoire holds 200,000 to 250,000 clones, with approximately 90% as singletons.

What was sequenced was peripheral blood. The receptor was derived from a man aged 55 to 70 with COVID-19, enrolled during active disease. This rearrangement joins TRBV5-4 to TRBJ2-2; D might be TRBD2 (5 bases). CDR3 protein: CASSLGARGQSVPGELFF. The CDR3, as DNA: TGTGCCAGCAGCTTGGGGGCTAGAGGGCAGTCAGTGCCCGGGGAGCTGTTTTTT.